The rows below give T cell receptor beta chains drawn from one sample of a study of blood T cell repertoires in COVID-19. Generated by immunoSEQ multiplex PCR, the TCRdb table keeps only in-frame clones and is missing some. The sample shows 300,000 to 400,000 clones, more than 75% of them seen only once. The sequenced sample was peripheral blood. Every receptor here comes from a woman between 18 and 29 years old who had recovered from COVID-19. CDR3s leave out the opening cysteine and the closing phenylalanine or tryptophan. The listing skips clone size in some rows; elsewhere it reads once, few, many or a size class.

J gene | V gene | clone size | CDR3 protein
TRBJ2-2 | TRBV7-2 | . | ASSLWQAHTGELF
TRBJ2-1 | TRBV19 | . | ASRGLAGPRNEQF
TRBJ2-3 | TRBV6-2/TRBV6-3 | . | ASSDYRAGEIEY
TRBJ1-6 | TRBV30 | few | AWSSRVVYNSPLH
TRBJ1-5 | TRBV4-1 | . | ASSLADGVFQPQH
TRBJ1-4 | TRBV28 | . | ASSAWGTTNEKLF
TRBJ2-1 | TRBV7-4 | . | ASSLAPGLAGGSYNEQF
TRBJ2-5 | TRBV6-2/TRBV6-3 | . | ASSYAGLGKETQY
TRBJ2-3 | TRBV30 | . | AWSVGGSQTDTQY
TRBJ2-2 | TRBV6-2/TRBV6-3 | once | ASSPRTGNTGELF
TRBJ2-6 | TRBV9 | . | ASSALSSGANVLT
TRBJ2-1 | TRBV27 | . | ASSHSGLAGHNEQF
TRBJ2-1 | TRBV5-1 | . | ASSLRLAGGNNEQF
TRBJ2-3 | TRBV11-3 | . | ASSLDTSGTDTQY
TRBJ1-2 | TRBV29-1 | . | SVRGDGYT
TRBJ1-1 | TRBV2 | . | ASRQASLNTEAF
TRBJ1-5 | TRBV15 | . | ATSRDFFRTMASNQPQH
TRBJ1-4 | TRBV28 | . | ASIPGGGYEKLF
TRBJ1-2 | TRBV30 | . | AEDGGLPNYGYT
TRBJ1-1 | TRBV3-1/TRBV3-2 | . | ASSQATGGTEAF
TRBJ1-2 | TRBV18 | . | ASSLRVAYGYT
TRBJ2-5 | TRBV29-1 | . | SVAGMWETQY
TRBJ1-2 | TRBV25-1 | . | ASILWTVYGYT
TRBJ1-5 | TRBV12-1 | . | ATASYMRQVGQPQH
TRBJ1-1 | TRBV9 | once | ASSEQGHNTEAF
TRBJ1-2 | TRBV6-5 | . | AGSWSVNYGYT
TRBJ1-2 | TRBV19 | . | ASSFSGQIDYGYT
TRBJ1-1 | TRBV27 | . | ASRNRGSTEAF
TRBJ2-3 | TRBV9 | . | ASSSRSRDRGSSTDTQY
TRBJ1-5 | TRBV7-8 | . | ASSSRRGSRDSHSNQPQH
TRBJ1-5 | TRBV3-1/TRBV3-2 | . | ASSKRGSNQPQH
TRBJ2-5 | TRBV19 | . | ASSRTSFQETQY
TRBJ2-5 | TRBV18 | . | ASSRRVNQETQY
TRBJ2-1 | TRBV7-9 | once | ASSLEREQF
TRBJ2-1 | TRBV30 | . | AWSVLYNEQF
TRBJ1-1 | TRBV5-1 | . | ASSLAWQGPEAF
TRBJ2-3 | TRBV18 | . | ASSRTRDTQY
TRBJ2-1 | TRBV13 | . | ASSGGRAYEQF
TRBJ1-1 | TRBV6-5 | few | ASSYSSGGTEAF
TRBJ2-3 | TRBV5-6 | . | ASSLLLTDTQY
TRBJ2-1 | TRBV10-2 | . | ASGAATPYNEQF